This T cell receptor beta chain was recovered during a study of beta chain features in type 1 diabetes. Study-wide results and limits: It was among patients, rather than healthy donors, that naive, central memory and Treg TCRB repertoires appeared more similar. Sequencing from cDNA could over-represent high-TCR-expressing cells.

The V segment lost 5 bases and the J segment 4 bases; nucleotides outside the gene matches: 8. CDR3 length: 15 residues. Per germline, CDR1 MNHNY and CDR2 SVGAGI (reference sequence). Each donor gave one heparinised blood draw averaging approximately 120 mL. Points on this clone: Its antigen is unidentified.

Expressed TCRB transcripts were sequenced because the isolated RNA had all been reverse transcribed beforehand. TCRdb's copy holds only in-frame clones and misses some; the assay was immunoSEQ multiplex PCR. The sample holds approximately 44,000 clones, over 50% seen once. The sample comprised Tregs from blood. The source is a woman aged 18-29 years in good health. This chain links TRBV6-6 with TRBJ1-5; 7 nucleotides agree with TRBD1. The CDR3 protein is CASSRLQGWNQPQHF. CDR3 sequence (DNA): TGTGCCAGCAGTCGTTTACAGGGGTGGAATCAGCCCCAGCATTTT.